This TCR beta chain is from a study of cytomegalovirus exposure and HLA in healthy donors. At the level of the study: As released early, the data held about 85 million unique TCRs from HLA-typed donors. Study-wide results and caveats: Later on, an analysis found that several of the most significant clusters appeared to be linked to common viral pathogens, which included parvovirus B19.

CDR1 and CDR2 from the germline V gene are KGHSH and LQKENI. This CDR3 is 15 amino acids long. V dropped 5 bases and J dropped 6; count of bases not matched to a gene: 6. Primers: 60 Vbeta forward and 13 Jbeta reverse. Source study methods: A later analysis tallied 87 million or so unique TCR beta chains, 10 million to 12 million of them shared. TCRdb's copy holds only in-frame clones and misses some; the assay was immunoSEQ multiplex PCR. The DNA gave D and trimming, while V, J and clone size come from that table. Of roughly 180,000 clones listed, 79% were seen once; the top ten hold around 1.6%. In regard to this clone: Its antigen is still unknown.

The V and J genes are TRBV18 and TRBJ1-4; 10 positions match TRBD1. This TCR derives from a girl between 5 and 17 years old in good health and CMV-seropositive. Sequenced: PBMCs. The CDR3 nucleotides are TGTGCCAGCTCAGCGACGACAGGGGGCCATGAAAAACTGTTTTTT. This gives the protein CASSATTGGHEKLFF.